These T cell receptor beta chains were read from a single sample in a study of response to subunit inactivated influenza vaccine. TCRdb called the RT-PCR reads again in MiXCR, with one record for every CDR3 protein. The table lists hundreds of thousands of distinct CDR3 sequences, about 15% of them singletons. Specimen: PBMCs from blood, collected about 14 days before vaccination. The receptors originated from a man over 45 who received an inactivated influenza vaccine. CDR3s include the opening cysteine and the closing phenylalanine or tryptophan. Each record gives: J gene, clone size, V gene, D gene, CDR3 DNA, CDR3 protein. D genes are given only for firm matches. Clone size, where shown, is once, few, many, or a class for clones that have expanded.

J gene: TRBJ2-2
clone size: many
V gene: TRBV4-3
D gene: TRBD1
CDR3 DNA: TGCGCCAGCAGCCAAGACTGGACAGGGCCCATGGAGCTGTTTTTT
CDR3 protein: CASSQDWTGPMELFF

J gene: TRBJ1-1
clone size: few
V gene: TRBV3-1
D gene: -
CDR3 DNA: TGTGCCAGCAGCCACAGGGGCAGGGTGAACACTGAAGCTTTCTTT
CDR3 protein: CASSHRGRVNTEAFF

J gene: TRBJ2-1
clone size: -
V gene: TRBV28
D gene: TRBD2
CDR3 DNA: TGTGCCAGCAGTTCACTAGCGGGATTCTACAATGAGCAGTTCTTC
CDR3 protein: CASSSLAGFYNEQFF

J gene: TRBJ2-3
clone size: once
V gene: TRBV5-1
D gene: TRBD2
CDR3 DNA: TGCGCCAGCAGCCGGACAGCGGGGGGGCCCACAGATACGCAGTATTTT
CDR3 protein: CASSRTAGGPTDTQYF

J gene: TRBJ2-5
clone size: once
V gene: TRBV10-3
D gene: TRBD1
CDR3 DNA: TGTGCCCTCAGCGGACAGGGGACCCAAGAGACCCAGTACTTC
CDR3 protein: CALSGQGTQETQYF

J gene: TRBJ2-1
clone size: few
V gene: TRBV6-6
D gene: -
CDR3 DNA: TGTGCCAGCAGTTTCGCGCTAAATGAGCAGTTCTTC
CDR3 protein: CASSFALNEQFF

J gene: TRBJ2-1
clone size: few
V gene: TRBV4-1
D gene: -
CDR3 DNA: TGCGCCAGCAGCCAAGAGGACCGGCCCGAGCAGTTCTTC
CDR3 protein: CASSQEDRPEQFF

J gene: TRBJ2-3
clone size: many
V gene: TRBV7-8
D gene: -
CDR3 DNA: TGTGCCAGCAGCCAAGGAAACACAGATACGCAGTATTTT
CDR3 protein: CASSQGNTDTQYF

J gene: TRBJ2-2
clone size: -
V gene: TRBV6-1
D gene: -
CDR3 DNA: TGTGCCAGCAGGGAGGGATCCACCGGGGAGCTGTTTTTT
CDR3 protein: CASREGSTGELFF

J gene: TRBJ2-5
clone size: -
V gene: TRBV4-2
D gene: -
CDR3 DNA: TGTGCCAGCAGTCGCATCCGGGGGTTACAAGAGACCCAGTACTTC
CDR3 protein: CASSRIRGLQETQYF

J gene: TRBJ2-2
clone size: once
V gene: TRBV4-1
D gene: -
CDR3 DNA: TGCGCCAGTAGGTTGACAGGTGCGAACACCGGGGAGCTGTTTTTT
CDR3 protein: CASRLTGANTGELFF

J gene: TRBJ2-2
clone size: -
V gene: TRBV20-1
D gene: TRBD1
CDR3 DNA: TGCAGTGCTAGACTCACAGGGGCCACCGGGGAGCTGTTTTTT
CDR3 protein: CSARLTGATGELFF

J gene: TRBJ1-1
clone size: few
V gene: TRBV20-1
D gene: -
CDR3 DNA: TGCAGTGCTAGTCTCGCTCGACACTTGAACACTGAAGCTTTCTTT
CDR3 protein: CSASLARHLNTEAFF

J gene: TRBJ1-2
clone size: few
V gene: TRBV18
D gene: TRBD1
CDR3 DNA: TGTGCCAGCTCCCTAACCGGGACAGGGGAGAATGGCTACACCTTC
CDR3 protein: CASSLTGTGENGYTF

J gene: TRBJ2-5
clone size: few
V gene: TRBV20-1
D gene: TRBD2
CDR3 DNA: TGCAGTGCTAGAAAACTAGCGGGGGGGCGACACCAAGAGACCCAGTACTTC
CDR3 protein: CSARKLAGGRHQETQYF

J gene: TRBJ2-5
clone size: many
V gene: TRBV12-3/TRBV12-4
D gene: -
CDR3 DNA: TGTGCCAGCAGTCCCAGGACAGCGCGAGAGACCCAGTACTTC
CDR3 protein: CASSPRTARETQYF

J gene: TRBJ2-7
clone size: few
V gene: TRBV7-8
D gene: TRBD2
CDR3 DNA: TGTGCCAGCAGACGATCTAGCGGGAGTTACGAGCAGTACTTC
CDR3 protein: CASRRSSGSYEQYF

J gene: TRBJ2-1
clone size: -
V gene: TRBV7-9
D gene: -
CDR3 DNA: TGTGCCAGCAGCCCGGGACCCTATACCTACAATGAGCAGTTCTTC
CDR3 protein: CASSPGPYTYNEQFF

J gene: TRBJ2-7
clone size: -
V gene: TRBV3-1
D gene: -
CDR3 DNA: TGTGCCAGCAGCCAAGCACCAGGGACCCTACGGGCCTACGAGCAGTACTTC
CDR3 protein: CASSQAPGTLRAYEQYF

J gene: TRBJ2-3
clone size: few
V gene: TRBV24-1
D gene: -
CDR3 DNA: TGTGCCACCAGTGACTCCCACACAGATACGCAGTATTTT
CDR3 protein: CATSDSHTDTQYF

J gene: TRBJ1-1
clone size: -
V gene: TRBV5-1
D gene: TRBD1
CDR3 DNA: TGCGCCAGCAGCTTGGTGGGACAGTCTTTGGCTTTCTTT
CDR3 protein: CASSLVGQSLAFF

J gene: TRBJ2-7
clone size: -
V gene: TRBV5-1
D gene: TRBD1
CDR3 DNA: TGCGCCAGCAGCTTGAATTTAGTGGGACAGGGGGGCGAGCAGTACTTC
CDR3 protein: CASSLNLVGQGGEQYF

J gene: TRBJ2-7
clone size: -
V gene: TRBV6-1
D gene: -
CDR3 DNA: TGTGCCAGCACCCTGACTGAGAATACCTACGAGCAGTACTTC
CDR3 protein: CASTLTENTYEQYF

J gene: TRBJ2-1
clone size: few
V gene: TRBV7-2
D gene: TRBD2
CDR3 DNA: TGTGCCAGCAGCTTGCCTGGGACTAGCCCTAGTAATGAGCAGTTCTTC
CDR3 protein: CASSLPGTSPSNEQFF

J gene: TRBJ2-7
clone size: few
V gene: TRBV27
D gene: -
CDR3 DNA: TGTGCCAGCAGTTTCCGGGGGACGGCCTCGTACGAGCAGTACTTC
CDR3 protein: CASSFRGTASYEQYF

J gene: TRBJ2-3
clone size: -
V gene: TRBV29-1
D gene: -
CDR3 DNA: TGCAGCGTCTCCGCGGAGGAGCGGAGCACAGATACGCAGTATTTT
CDR3 protein: CSVSAEERSTDTQYF

J gene: TRBJ2-1
clone size: -
V gene: TRBV13
D gene: TRBD2
CDR3 DNA: TGTGCCAGCAGCACAGCTGCGGGAGGTTCCTACAATGAGCAGTTCTTC
CDR3 protein: CASSTAAGGSYNEQFF